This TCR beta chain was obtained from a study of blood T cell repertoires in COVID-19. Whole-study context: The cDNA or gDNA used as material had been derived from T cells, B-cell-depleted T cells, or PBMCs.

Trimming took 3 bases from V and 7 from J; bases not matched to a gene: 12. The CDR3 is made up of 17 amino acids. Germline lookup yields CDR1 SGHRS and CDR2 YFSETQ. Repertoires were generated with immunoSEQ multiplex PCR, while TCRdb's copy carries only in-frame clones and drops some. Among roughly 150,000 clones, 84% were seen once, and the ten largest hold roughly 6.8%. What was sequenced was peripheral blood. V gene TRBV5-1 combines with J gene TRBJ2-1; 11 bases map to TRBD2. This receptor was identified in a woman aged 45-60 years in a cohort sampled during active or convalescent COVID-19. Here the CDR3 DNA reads TGCGCCAGCAGCTGGCCCATACTAGCGGGGGCCCAGAATGAGCAGTTCTTC. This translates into CASSWPILAGAQNEQFF.